The clone carrying this T cell receptor beta chain has only a few counts. These data originate in a study of CD8 T cells in Susac syndrome. Trimming stripped 1 base from V and 3 bases from J, with 16 bases between. This CDR3 is built from 16 residues. Per the germline V gene, CDR1 is SGHTA and CDR2 is FQGNSA. cDNA came from about 0.46 to 1 ug RNA primed by random hexamers. Using its own MiXCR run on the immunoSEQ multiplex PCR reads, TCRdb lists one record per CDR3 protein. The sample includes around 270,000 distinct CDR3 sequences, almost 85% of them seen just once. The chain couples TRBV7-2 to TRBJ2-7, with D possibly being TRBD2 (5 bases). This sequence originates from a human donor with multiple sclerosis. The sample was CD8+ T cells from PBMCs. This chain's CDR3 is CASSLGGGGPVYEQYF. The CDR3 DNA follows: TGTGCCAGCAGCTTAGGAGGAGGCGGGCCGGTCTACGAGCAGTACTTC.